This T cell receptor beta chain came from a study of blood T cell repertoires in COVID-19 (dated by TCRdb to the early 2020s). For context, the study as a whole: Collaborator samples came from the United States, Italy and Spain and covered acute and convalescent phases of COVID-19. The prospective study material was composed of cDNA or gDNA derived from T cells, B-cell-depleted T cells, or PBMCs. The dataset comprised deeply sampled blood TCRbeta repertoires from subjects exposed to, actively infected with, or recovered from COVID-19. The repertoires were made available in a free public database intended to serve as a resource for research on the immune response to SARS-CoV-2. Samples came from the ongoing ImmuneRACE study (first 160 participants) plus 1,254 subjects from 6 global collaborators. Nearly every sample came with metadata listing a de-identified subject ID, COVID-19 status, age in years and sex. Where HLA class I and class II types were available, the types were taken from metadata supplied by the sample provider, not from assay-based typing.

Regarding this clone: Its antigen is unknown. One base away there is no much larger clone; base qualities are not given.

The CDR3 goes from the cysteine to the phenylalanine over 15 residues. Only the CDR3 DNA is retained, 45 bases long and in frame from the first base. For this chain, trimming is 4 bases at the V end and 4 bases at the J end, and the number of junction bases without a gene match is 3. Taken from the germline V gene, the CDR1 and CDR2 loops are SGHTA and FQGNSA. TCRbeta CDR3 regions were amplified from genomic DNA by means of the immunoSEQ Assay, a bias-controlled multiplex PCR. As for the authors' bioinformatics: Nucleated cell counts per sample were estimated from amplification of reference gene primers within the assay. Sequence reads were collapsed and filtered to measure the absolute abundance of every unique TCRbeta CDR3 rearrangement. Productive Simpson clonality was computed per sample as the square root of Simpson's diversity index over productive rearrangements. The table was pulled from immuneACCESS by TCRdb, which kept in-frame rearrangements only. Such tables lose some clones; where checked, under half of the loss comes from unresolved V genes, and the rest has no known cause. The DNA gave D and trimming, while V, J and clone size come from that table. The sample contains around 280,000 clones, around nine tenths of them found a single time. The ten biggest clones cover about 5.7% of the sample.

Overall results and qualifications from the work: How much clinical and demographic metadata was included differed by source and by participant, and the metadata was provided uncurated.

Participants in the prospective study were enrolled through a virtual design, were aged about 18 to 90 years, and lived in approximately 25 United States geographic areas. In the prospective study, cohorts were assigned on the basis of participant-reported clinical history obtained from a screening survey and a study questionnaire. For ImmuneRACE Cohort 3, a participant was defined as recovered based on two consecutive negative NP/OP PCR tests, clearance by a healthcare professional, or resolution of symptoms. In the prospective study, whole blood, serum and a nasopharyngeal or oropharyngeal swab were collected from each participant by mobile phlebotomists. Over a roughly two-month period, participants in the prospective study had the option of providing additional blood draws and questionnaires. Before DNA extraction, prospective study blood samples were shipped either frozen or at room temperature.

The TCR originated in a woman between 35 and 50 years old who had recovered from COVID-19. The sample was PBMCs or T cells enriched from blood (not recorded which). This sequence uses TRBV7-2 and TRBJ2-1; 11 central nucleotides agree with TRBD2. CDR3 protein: CASSSGTSGYNEQFF. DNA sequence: TGTGCCAGCAGCTCCGGGACTAGCGGATACAATGAGCAGTTCTTC. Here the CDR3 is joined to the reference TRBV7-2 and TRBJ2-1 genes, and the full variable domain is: GAGVSQSPSNKVTEKGKDVELRCDPISGHTALYWYRQSLGQGLEFLIYFQGNSAPDKSGLPSDRFSAERTGGSVSTLTIQRTQQEDSAVYLCASSSGTSGYNEQFFGPGTRLTVL.